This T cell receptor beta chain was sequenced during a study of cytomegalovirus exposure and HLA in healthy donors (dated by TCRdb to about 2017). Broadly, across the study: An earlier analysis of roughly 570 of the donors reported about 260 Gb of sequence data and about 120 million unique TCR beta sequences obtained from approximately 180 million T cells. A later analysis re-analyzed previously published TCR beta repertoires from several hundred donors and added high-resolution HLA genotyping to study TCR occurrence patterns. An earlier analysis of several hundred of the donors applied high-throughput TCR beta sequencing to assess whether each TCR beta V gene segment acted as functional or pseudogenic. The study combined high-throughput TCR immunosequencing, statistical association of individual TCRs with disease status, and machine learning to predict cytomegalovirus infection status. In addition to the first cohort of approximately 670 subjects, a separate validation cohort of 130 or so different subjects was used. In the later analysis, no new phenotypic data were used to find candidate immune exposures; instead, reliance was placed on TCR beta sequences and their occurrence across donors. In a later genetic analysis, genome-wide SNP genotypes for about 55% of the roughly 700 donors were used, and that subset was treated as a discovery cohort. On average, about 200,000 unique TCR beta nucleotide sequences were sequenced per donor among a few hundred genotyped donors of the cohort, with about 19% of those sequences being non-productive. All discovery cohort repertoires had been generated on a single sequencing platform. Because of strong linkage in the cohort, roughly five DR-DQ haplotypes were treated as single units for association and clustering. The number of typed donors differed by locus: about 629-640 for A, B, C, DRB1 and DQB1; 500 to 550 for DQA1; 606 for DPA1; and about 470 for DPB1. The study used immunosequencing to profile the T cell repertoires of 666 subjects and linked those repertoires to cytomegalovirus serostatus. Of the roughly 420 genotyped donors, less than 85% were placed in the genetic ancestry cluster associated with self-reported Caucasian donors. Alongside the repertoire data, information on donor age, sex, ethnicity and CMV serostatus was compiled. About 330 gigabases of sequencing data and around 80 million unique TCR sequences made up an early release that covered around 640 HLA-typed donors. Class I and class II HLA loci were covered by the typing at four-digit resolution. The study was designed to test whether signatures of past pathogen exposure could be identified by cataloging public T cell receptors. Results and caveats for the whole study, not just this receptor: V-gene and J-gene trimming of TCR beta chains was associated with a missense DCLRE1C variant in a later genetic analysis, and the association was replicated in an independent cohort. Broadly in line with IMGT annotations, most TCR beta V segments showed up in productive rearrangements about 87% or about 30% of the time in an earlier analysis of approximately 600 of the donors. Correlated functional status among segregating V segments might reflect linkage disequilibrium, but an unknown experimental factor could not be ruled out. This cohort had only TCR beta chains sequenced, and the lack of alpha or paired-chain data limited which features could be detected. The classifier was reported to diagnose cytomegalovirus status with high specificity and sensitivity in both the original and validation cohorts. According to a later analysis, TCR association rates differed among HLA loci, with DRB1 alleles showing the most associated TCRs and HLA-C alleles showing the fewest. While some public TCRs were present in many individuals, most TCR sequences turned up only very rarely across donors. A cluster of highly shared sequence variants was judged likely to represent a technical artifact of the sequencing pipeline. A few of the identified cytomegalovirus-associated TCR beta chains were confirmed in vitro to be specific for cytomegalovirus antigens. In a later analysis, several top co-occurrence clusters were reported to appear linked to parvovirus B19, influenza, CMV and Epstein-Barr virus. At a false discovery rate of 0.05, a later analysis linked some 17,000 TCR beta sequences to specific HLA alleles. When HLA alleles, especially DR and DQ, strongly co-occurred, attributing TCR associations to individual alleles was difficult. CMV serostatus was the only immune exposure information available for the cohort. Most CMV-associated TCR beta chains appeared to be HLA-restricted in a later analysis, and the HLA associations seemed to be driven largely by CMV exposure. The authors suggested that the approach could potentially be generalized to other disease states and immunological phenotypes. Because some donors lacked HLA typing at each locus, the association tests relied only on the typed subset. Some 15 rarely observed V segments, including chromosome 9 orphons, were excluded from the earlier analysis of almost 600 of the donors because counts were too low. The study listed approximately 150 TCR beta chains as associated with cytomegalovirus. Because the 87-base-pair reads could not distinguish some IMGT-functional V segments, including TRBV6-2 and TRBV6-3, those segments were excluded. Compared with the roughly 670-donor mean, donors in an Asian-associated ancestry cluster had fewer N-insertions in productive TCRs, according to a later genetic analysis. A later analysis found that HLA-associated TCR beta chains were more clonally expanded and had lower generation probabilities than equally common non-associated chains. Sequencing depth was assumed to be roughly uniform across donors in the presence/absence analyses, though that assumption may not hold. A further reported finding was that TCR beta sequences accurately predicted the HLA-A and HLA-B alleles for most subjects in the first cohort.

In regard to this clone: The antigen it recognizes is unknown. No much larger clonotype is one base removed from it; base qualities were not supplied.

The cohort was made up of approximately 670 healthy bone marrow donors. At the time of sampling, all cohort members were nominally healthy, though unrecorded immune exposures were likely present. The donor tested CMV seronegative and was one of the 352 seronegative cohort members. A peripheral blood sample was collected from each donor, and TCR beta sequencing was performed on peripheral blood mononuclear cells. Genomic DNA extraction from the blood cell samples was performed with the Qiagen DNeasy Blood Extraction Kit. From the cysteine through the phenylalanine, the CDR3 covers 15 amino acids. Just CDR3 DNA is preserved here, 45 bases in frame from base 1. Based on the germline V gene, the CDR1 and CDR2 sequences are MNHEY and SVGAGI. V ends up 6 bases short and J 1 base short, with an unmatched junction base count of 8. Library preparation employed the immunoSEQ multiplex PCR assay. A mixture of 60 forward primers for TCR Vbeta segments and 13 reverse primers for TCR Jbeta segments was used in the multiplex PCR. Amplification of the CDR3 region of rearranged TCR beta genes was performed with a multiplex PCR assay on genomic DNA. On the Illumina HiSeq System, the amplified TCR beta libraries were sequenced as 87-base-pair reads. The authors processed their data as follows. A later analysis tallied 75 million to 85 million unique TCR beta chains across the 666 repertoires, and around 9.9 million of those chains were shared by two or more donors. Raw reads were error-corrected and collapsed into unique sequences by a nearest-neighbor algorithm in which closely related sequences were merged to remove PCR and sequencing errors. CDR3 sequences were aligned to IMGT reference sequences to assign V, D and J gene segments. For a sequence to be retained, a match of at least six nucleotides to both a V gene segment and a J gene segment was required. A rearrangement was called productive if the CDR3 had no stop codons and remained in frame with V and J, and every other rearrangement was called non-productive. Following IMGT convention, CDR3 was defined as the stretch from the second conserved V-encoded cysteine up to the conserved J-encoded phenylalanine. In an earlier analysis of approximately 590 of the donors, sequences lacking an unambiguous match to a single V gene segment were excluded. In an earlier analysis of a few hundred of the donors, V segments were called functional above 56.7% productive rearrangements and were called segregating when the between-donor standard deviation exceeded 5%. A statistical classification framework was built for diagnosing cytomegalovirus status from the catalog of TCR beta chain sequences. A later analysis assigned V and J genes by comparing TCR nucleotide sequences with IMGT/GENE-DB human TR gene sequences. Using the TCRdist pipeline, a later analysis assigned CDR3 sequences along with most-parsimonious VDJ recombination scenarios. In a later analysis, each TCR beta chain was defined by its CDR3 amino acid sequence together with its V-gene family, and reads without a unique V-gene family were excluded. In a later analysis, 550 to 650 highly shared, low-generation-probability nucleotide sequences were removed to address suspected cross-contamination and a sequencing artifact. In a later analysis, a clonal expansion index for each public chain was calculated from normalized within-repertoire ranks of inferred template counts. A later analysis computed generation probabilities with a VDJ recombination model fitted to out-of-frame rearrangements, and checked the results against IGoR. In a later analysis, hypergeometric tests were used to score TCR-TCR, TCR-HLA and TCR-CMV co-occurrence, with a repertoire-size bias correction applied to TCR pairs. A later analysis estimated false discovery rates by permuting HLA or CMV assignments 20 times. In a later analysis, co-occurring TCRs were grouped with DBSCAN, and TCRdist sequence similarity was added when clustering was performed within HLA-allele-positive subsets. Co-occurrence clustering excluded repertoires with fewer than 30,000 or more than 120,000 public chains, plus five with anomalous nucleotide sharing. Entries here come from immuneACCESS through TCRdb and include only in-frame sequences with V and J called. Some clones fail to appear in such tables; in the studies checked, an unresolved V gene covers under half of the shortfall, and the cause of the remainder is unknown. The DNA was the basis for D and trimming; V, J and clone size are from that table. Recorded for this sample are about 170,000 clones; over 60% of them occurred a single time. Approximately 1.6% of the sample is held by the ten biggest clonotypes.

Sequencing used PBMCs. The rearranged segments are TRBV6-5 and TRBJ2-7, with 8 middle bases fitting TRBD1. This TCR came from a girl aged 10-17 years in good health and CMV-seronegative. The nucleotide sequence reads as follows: TGTGCCAGCAGCCCTTCCGGGACAGGATCCTACGAGCAGTACTTC. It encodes CASSPSGTGSYEQYF.